This TCR beta chain was captured by sequencing in a study of cytotoxic CD8 clonotypes in ibrutinib-treated CLL (TCRdb year 2021). With regard to the full study: The cohort was composed of under 12 relapsed/refractory and approximately 14 treatment-naive patients; IGHV unmutated status was identified in approximately 17 patients. Responses were partial in approximately 24 patients and complete in 2; after median roughly 69 months follow-up, around 14 stayed in remission and roughly twelve progressed. Every remission and progressive disease sample was obtained while ibrutinib was still being received by the patients. Longitudinal samples were available for about 30% of the roughly 90 trial participants. Cryopreserved peripheral blood mononuclear cells were collected before treatment, at response, and at either disease progression or sustained remission. An average of roughly 250,000 productive templates and 94,082 productive rearrangements was obtained per sample. The response samples were drawn at a median of around eleven months into treatment, with a range of about 6 to 36 months.

On a MiSeq, deep resolution sequencing aimed for a depth between 1 in 1 million and 1 in 200,000 T cells, with each clonotype covered 10x on average. The immunoSEQ hsTCRB Kit was used to generate TCR beta libraries. In the original analysis: Data were analyzed with ImmunoSEQ Data Assistant and ImmunoSEQ Analyzer, with V, D and J genes assigned per IMGT definitions. Clonality, which ranges from 0 to 1, was calculated by subtracting the normalized Shannon entropy of productive rearrangement frequencies from one. Public clonotype analysis was restricted to overrepresented clonotypes comprising at least 0.05% of each patient's repertoire. About a dozen age-matched healthy donor repertoires from immuneACCESS served as clonality controls. TCRdb holds this immuneACCESS table with in-frame rearrangements only. Some clones are missing; in checked studies, unresolved V genes explain under half, and the rest has no known cause. The V and J calls and the clone size are those of that table, but D and trimming were determined from the DNA. This sample is represented by a few hundred thousand clones; around 66% of them were singletons. Together, the top ten hold 5% to 6.5% of the sample.

With regard to this clone: The antigen it recognizes is unknown. No much larger clone is present one base from it, and per-base qualities are unavailable.

Broad study findings and their caveats: Baseline clonality was found to be higher than that of age-matched healthy donors and was strongly correlated with circulating CD8+ T-cell counts. Public clonotypes were rare and either contracted or stayed stable during treatment, and the rise in clonality at ibrutinib response reflected the expansion of private clonotypes. Sustained-remission and progressing patients did not have matched sampling times, and lymph node repertoires were not examined. Clonality increased at ibrutinib response, stayed stable in sustained remission, and fell back toward baseline at progression.

The CDR3 measures 16 amino acids from cysteine to phenylalanine. The read is trimmed to its CDR3 DNA, 48 bases read in frame from base 1. CDR1 and CDR2, looked up from the germline V gene, are SGDLS and YYNGEE. The V and J ends are trimmed by 3 bases and 5 bases, leaving 21 bases between them. For TCR beta library preparation, approximately 2 micrograms of genomic DNA were extracted from the cryopreserved PBMCs. High-throughput TCR beta sequencing was performed on longitudinal blood samples from CLL patients receiving ibrutinib monotherapy. The patients were enrolled in a single-center, open-label phase 2 trial of ibrutinib monotherapy.

Sequences were derived from PBMCs, sampled after 36 months of ibrutinib treatment. The receptor was derived from a human donor with chronic lymphocytic leukemia. The rearrangement combines TRBV9 with TRBJ2-7; no D gene is confidently identified. The CDR3 in this case is CASSEASTVGADEQYF. At the DNA level, the sequence is TGTGCCAGCAGCGAGGCGAGTACAGTCGGTGCCGACGAGCAGTACTTC.